The clone carrying this TCR beta chain was counted many times. Its antigen is unknown. Sample time point: persistent/refractory GD, antithyroid drugs over 5 years with positive TRAb. PBMC RNA served as the TCR library source. American Thyroid Association guidelines served as the basis for diagnosing Graves' disease. CDR3 length: 15 amino acids. Trimming removed 2 bases from V and 8 bases from J, with 15 bases in between. Looked up from germline, CDR1 is MNHEY and CDR2 is SMNVEV (reference sequence). This entry is derived from a study of regulatory T cells in long-lasting Graves disease. Study-wide results and limits: Patients with persistent disease showed a bias toward TRBV28, TRBJ1-2 and TRBJ2-5.

The authors built TCR beta libraries using iRepertoire HTBI primers and Arm-PCR of CDR3 regions. Original processing methods: Spanning all samples, the identified segments comprised some 60 TRBV and approximately 15 TRBJ. Each CDR3 protein is one row after TCRdb ran MiXCR on the multiplex PCR reads. These V and J calls are TCRdb output, not the study's own analysis. In the table there are roughly 470,000 distinct CDR3 sequences, around 20% of which are singletons. The sequence was obtained from a female donor with Graves disease. The V gene is TRBV27, the J gene TRBJ1-4; D unresolved. The source material was peripheral blood mononuclear cells (PBMCs), sampled when the disease was refractory, from a patient treated with antithyroid drugs. The CDR3 reads CASSLNPWNPEKLFF. The CDR3 DNA sequence: TGTGCCAGCAGTTTAAACCCGTGGAACCCGGAAAAACTGTTTTTT.